This T cell receptor beta chain was captured by sequencing in a study of shared clonotypes between healthy human individuals. Study at large: The people who gave samples were a couple of women and a few men aged 18 to 49.

Donors comprised only Caucasian adults living in Nashville, Tennessee. Study-level results: Limitation of the genetic and exposure-history diversity represented came from the few donors.

This clone was observed a handful of times. The antigen is unknown. Other DNA sequences of this sample code for an identical CDR3. Authors' processing steps: Quality scores were absent from the junction-only immunoSEQ sequences, so filtering differed. TCRdb's table, derived via immunoSEQ multiplex PCR, lists solely in-frame clones and lacks some. V, J and clone size derive from that table, while D and trimming were established from the DNA sequence. The data contain about 480,000 clones, over 75% of them singletons. The TCR sequence derives from a middle-aged woman in good health. Some clones in this sample may be carry-over from other donors' samples. Sequenced input: PBMCs.

CDR3 in DNA: TGTGCCACCAGCAGAGATACCTCCGGCGGGCCGGGTGAGCAGTTCTTC. Translating gives CATSRDTSGGPGEQFF. This chain connects TRBV15 to TRBJ2-1; maybe TRBD2 (5 bases). CDR3 length equals 16 residues. The germline CDR1 and CDR2 sequences are LNHNV and YYDKDF (reference sequence). V lost 0 bases and J lost 9, with 18 bases in between. Looking up the rest from reference TRBV15 and TRBJ2-1 gives the full variable domain: DAMVIQNPRYQVTQFGKPVTLSCSQTLNHNVMYWYQQKSSQAPKLLFHYYDKDFNNEADTPDNFQSRRPNTSFCFLDIRSPGLGDTAMYLCATSRDTSGGPGEQFFGPGTRLTVL.